The rows below give T cell receptor beta chains drawn from one sample of a study of shared T cell receptors in the human thymus. Clones were read by immunoSEQ multiplex PCR, and TCRdb kept only the in-frame ones, dropping some. This table has 540,000 or so clones, 78% appearing once. This sample also appeared in a second study, on human thymus T cells.

The sequenced sample consisted of thymocytes. These receptors came from a boy less than two years old with a congenital heart defect. Each CDR3 is given with its conserved first and last residue. Each record gives: clone size, D gene, V gene, J gene, CDR3 DNA, CDR3 protein. A D gene is named only where the DNA matches it firmly. Clone size is given for some rows only: seen once, a few or many times, or a class if the clone is expanded.

clone_size: .; d_call: TRBD1; v_call: TRBV5-6; j_call: TRBJ2-7; cdr3_nt: TGTGCCAGCAGCAGCCGGGACAGGTCGAAGCAGTACTTC; cdr3_aa: CASSSRDRSKQYF
clone_size: .; d_call: TRBD2; v_call: TRBV5-1; j_call: TRBJ2-7; cdr3_nt: TGCGCCAGCAGCTTGGCCGCGGCTAGCGGGAGGGTATCGGATGAGCAGTACTTC; cdr3_aa: CASSLAAASGRVSDEQYF
clone_size: .; d_call: TRBD2; v_call: TRBV15; j_call: TRBJ2-7; cdr3_nt: TGTGCCACCAGCAGAGAACGGGAGGGCCCCGGCGAGCAGTACTTC; cdr3_aa: CATSREREGPGEQYF
clone_size: .; d_call: TRBD2; v_call: TRBV2; j_call: TRBJ2-1; cdr3_nt: TGTGCCAGCAGTAGCGGGAGGTATTCAGGATACAATGAGCAGTTCTTC; cdr3_aa: CASSSGRYSGYNEQFF
clone_size: .; d_call: .; v_call: TRBV6-6; j_call: TRBJ1-2; cdr3_nt: TGTGCCAGCAGACACCAGGGGCCCCTCTATGGCTACACCTTC; cdr3_aa: CASRHQGPLYGYTF
clone_size: .; d_call: TRBD1; v_call: TRBV7-9; j_call: TRBJ2-5; cdr3_nt: TGTGCCAGCAGCTTTGAACAGGGGGCCCGAGAGACCCAGTACTTC; cdr3_aa: CASSFEQGARETQYF
clone_size: .; d_call: .; v_call: TRBV5-1; j_call: TRBJ2-3; cdr3_nt: TGCGCCAGCAGCACCGGTGGCCCCTCGGGGACAGATACGCAGTATTTT; cdr3_aa: CASSTGGPSGTDTQYF
clone_size: few; d_call: TRBD2; v_call: TRBV5-4; j_call: TRBJ2-3; cdr3_nt: TGTGCCAGCAGCTTACAGCGGGAGGGCCGGGATACGCAGTATTTT; cdr3_aa: CASSLQREGRDTQYF
clone_size: .; d_call: TRBD2; v_call: TRBV28; j_call: TRBJ2-3; cdr3_nt: TGTGCCAGCAGTTTCCCATGGACTAGCGGGGCGTCAGATACGCAGTATTTT; cdr3_aa: CASSFPWTSGASDTQYF
clone_size: .; d_call: TRBD2; v_call: TRBV5-6; j_call: TRBJ2-5; cdr3_nt: TGTGCCAGCAGCTTTAGAAGCGGGAGGGCCTCAGAGACCCAGTACTTC; cdr3_aa: CASSFRSGRASETQYF
clone_size: .; d_call: TRBD1; v_call: TRBV7-3; j_call: TRBJ2-7; cdr3_nt: TGTGCCAGCAGGTTTAGCTCCCTTCACGGGACAGGGGACCCTCCAAGCTCCTACGAGCAGTACTTC; cdr3_aa: CASRFSSLHGTGDPPSSYEQYF
clone_size: .; d_call: TRBD2; v_call: TRBV4-2; j_call: TRBJ2-1; cdr3_nt: TGTGCCAGCAGCCAAGTGTTTCTAGCGGGAGGGCCGGGATACAATGAGCAGTTCTTC; cdr3_aa: CASSQVFLAGGPGYNEQFF
clone_size: .; d_call: .; v_call: TRBV29-1; j_call: TRBJ2-1; cdr3_nt: TGCAGCGTTGAAGATCAGGAGGAGTACAATGAGCAGTTCTTC; cdr3_aa: CSVEDQEEYNEQFF
clone_size: .; d_call: .; v_call: TRBV16; j_call: TRBJ2-6; cdr3_nt: TGTGCCAGCAGCCTCAGGGACAAGAGGTCTCCAAGCTCTGGGGCCAACGTCCTGACTTTC; cdr3_aa: CASSLRDKRSPSSGANVLTF
clone_size: .; d_call: TRBD2; v_call: TRBV15; j_call: TRBJ2-1; cdr3_nt: TGTGCCACCAGCAGAGATGGGCAGCGGGGCTCCTACAATGAGCAGTTCTTC; cdr3_aa: CATSRDGQRGSYNEQFF
clone_size: few; d_call: TRBD1; v_call: TRBV19; j_call: TRBJ2-3; cdr3_nt: TGTGCCAGTAGTAGACAGGGGACAGATACGCAGTATTTT; cdr3_aa: CASSRQGTDTQYF
clone_size: .; d_call: TRBD1; v_call: TRBV12-5; j_call: TRBJ1-1; cdr3_nt: TGTGCTAGTGGCCCGGGACAGGGGATCACTGAAGCTTTCTTT; cdr3_aa: CASGPGQGITEAFF
clone_size: .; d_call: .; v_call: TRBV12-5; j_call: TRBJ2-2; cdr3_nt: TGTGCTAGTGGTTTGGCCGACAGGGGGGAGCTGTTTTTT; cdr3_aa: CASGLADRGELFF
clone_size: once; d_call: TRBD1; v_call: TRBV19; j_call: TRBJ1-1; cdr3_nt: TGTGCCGCCGGTGGGAGGGGACAGGGTAGCCCTGAAGCTTTCTTT; cdr3_aa: CAAGGRGQGSPEAFF
clone_size: few; d_call: .; v_call: TRBV7-2; j_call: TRBJ2-5; cdr3_nt: TGTGCCAGCAGCTCGAGGGGGGGAGCCTACTTC; cdr3_aa: CASSSRGGAYF
clone_size: .; d_call: .; v_call: TRBV7-2; j_call: TRBJ2-7; cdr3_nt: TGTGCCAGCAGCTTGACCCCTGTGAGTAGCGGTTGGGGGGAGCAGTACTTC; cdr3_aa: CASSLTPVSSGWGEQYF
clone_size: .; d_call: TRBD1; v_call: TRBV7-9; j_call: TRBJ2-7; cdr3_nt: TGTGCCAGCAGCCCCTCCTCGGAGACAGGGGGCGCGGGTTACGAGCAGTACTTC; cdr3_aa: CASSPSSETGGAGYEQYF
clone_size: .; d_call: TRBD2; v_call: TRBV9; j_call: TRBJ2-7; cdr3_nt: TGTGCCAGCAGCTCGACCGGGACTAGTTCTACCGAGCAGTACTTC; cdr3_aa: CASSSTGTSSTEQYF
clone_size: .; d_call: TRBD2; v_call: TRBV2; j_call: TRBJ2-7; cdr3_nt: TGTGCCAGCAGCGGTACTAGCGGGAGGGCGGGCGAGCAGTACTTC; cdr3_aa: CASSGTSGRAGEQYF
clone_size: .; d_call: TRBD2; v_call: TRBV9; j_call: TRBJ2-5; cdr3_nt: TGTGCCAGCAGCGTATGGGCGGGAGCCCAGGAGACCCAGTACTTC; cdr3_aa: CASSVWAGAQETQYF
clone_size: .; d_call: .; v_call: TRBV27; j_call: TRBJ2-1; cdr3_nt: TGTGCCAGCAGTTTATTTAGCGGAAACAATGAGCAGTTCTTC; cdr3_aa: CASSLFSGNNEQFF
clone_size: .; d_call: TRBD2; v_call: TRBV28; j_call: TRBJ2-1; cdr3_nt: TGTGCCAGCAGCTGGCGGGCTAGCGGGAGGGGCGATGAGCAGTTCTTC; cdr3_aa: CASSWRASGRGDEQFF
clone_size: .; d_call: TRBD2; v_call: TRBV4-3; j_call: TRBJ2-1; cdr3_nt: TGCGCCAGCAGCCAAGAGGTCCGACTAGCGGCCTTGAATGAGCAGTTCTTC; cdr3_aa: CASSQEVRLAALNEQFF
clone_size: .; d_call: TRBD2; v_call: TRBV4-1; j_call: TRBJ2-7; cdr3_nt: TGCGCCAGCAGCCATAGTTTAGCGGGAGCTTCCTACGAGCAGTACTTC; cdr3_aa: CASSHSLAGASYEQYF
clone_size: once; d_call: TRBD2; v_call: TRBV9; j_call: TRBJ2-5; cdr3_nt: TGTGCCAGCAGCTGGGGGACTAGCGGCCAAGAGACCCAGTACTTC; cdr3_aa: CASSWGTSGQETQYF
clone_size: .; d_call: TRBD1; v_call: TRBV19; j_call: TRBJ1-5; cdr3_nt: TGTGCCACGGGACAGGTCAATCAGCCCCAGCATTTT; cdr3_aa: CATGQVNQPQHF
clone_size: .; d_call: .; v_call: TRBV5-4; j_call: TRBJ2-4; cdr3_nt: TGTGCCAGCAGCTTGGGTGGTTCGGTAGCCAAAAACATTCAGTACTTC; cdr3_aa: CASSLGGSVAKNIQYF
clone_size: .; d_call: TRBD2; v_call: TRBV4-2; j_call: TRBJ2-7; cdr3_nt: TGTGCCAGCAGCCACGTAACTAGCGGCCCTACCTACGAGCAGTACTTC; cdr3_aa: CASSHVTSGPTYEQYF
clone_size: once; d_call: .; v_call: TRBV10-1; j_call: TRBJ1-2; cdr3_nt: TGCGCCAGCAGTGACTCCTATGGCTACACCTTC; cdr3_aa: CASSDSYGYTF
clone_size: .; d_call: TRBD2; v_call: TRBV4-3; j_call: TRBJ2-1; cdr3_nt: TGCGCCAGCAGGGAAAGAAGTGCGGGAGGAGTTCAATTCTTC; cdr3_aa: CASRERSAGGVQFF
clone_size: .; d_call: TRBD2; v_call: TRBV5-1; j_call: TRBJ2-2; cdr3_nt: TGCGCCAGCAGCTTGTTAGCCAGCGGGAGGGAAACCGGGGAGCTGTTTTTT; cdr3_aa: CASSLLASGRETGELFF
clone_size: .; d_call: .; v_call: TRBV2; j_call: TRBJ1-3; cdr3_nt: TGTGCCAGCAGTGAAGGCCCCGAGAGCTCTGGAAACACCATATATTTT; cdr3_aa: CASSEGPESSGNTIYF
clone_size: few; d_call: TRBD2; v_call: TRBV5-4; j_call: TRBJ2-7; cdr3_nt: TGTGCCAGCAGCTTGGAGGGGGGACTAGCGGGAGGGCGCCAGACCTACGAGCAGTACTTC; cdr3_aa: CASSLEGGLAGGRQTYEQYF
clone_size: .; d_call: .; v_call: TRBV7-9; j_call: TRBJ2-3; cdr3_nt: TGTGCCAGCAGCTTAAAAGACCCGCGGAGCACAGATACGCAGTATTTT; cdr3_aa: CASSLKDPRSTDTQYF
clone_size: .; d_call: .; v_call: TRBV21-1; j_call: TRBJ2-1; cdr3_nt: TGTGCCAGCAGCAAAGGTACGGGGGGAAAGCAGTTCTTC; cdr3_aa: CASSKGTGGKQFF
clone_size: .; d_call: TRBD1; v_call: TRBV28; j_call: TRBJ1-5; cdr3_nt: TGTGCCAGCAGTGAAAACCCAAAACAGGGGTCCAATCAGCCCCAGCATTTT; cdr3_aa: CASSENPKQGSNQPQHF
clone_size: .; d_call: TRBD2; v_call: TRBV7-6; j_call: TRBJ2-3; cdr3_nt: TGTGCCAGCAGCTTAGCGTCCTGGGGCGGGGGGGGGACAGATACGCAGTATTTT; cdr3_aa: CASSLASWGGGGTDTQYF
clone_size: .; d_call: TRBD1; v_call: TRBV27; j_call: TRBJ2-7; cdr3_nt: TGTGCCAGCAGTATAGGAACCGGGACAGGGGGCCACGAGCAGTACTTC; cdr3_aa: CASSIGTGTGGHEQYF
clone_size: .; d_call: .; v_call: TRBV5-6; j_call: TRBJ2-1; cdr3_nt: TGTGCCAGCAGTCCGGTATTCCGCGGTGGCTCCTACAATGAGCAGTTCTTC; cdr3_aa: CASSPVFRGGSYNEQFF
clone_size: .; d_call: .; v_call: TRBV5-4; j_call: TRBJ2-2; cdr3_nt: TGTGCCAGCAGCGCCCACAGGGAGGGCACCGGGGAGCTGTTTTTT; cdr3_aa: CASSAHREGTGELFF
clone_size: .; d_call: TRBD1; v_call: TRBV6-5; j_call: TRBJ1-3; cdr3_nt: TGTGCCAGCAGTCGACAGGGGGCTGGAAACACCATATATTTT; cdr3_aa: CASSRQGAGNTIYF
clone_size: once; d_call: .; v_call: TRBV6-6; j_call: TRBJ1-2; cdr3_nt: TGTGCCAGCACCCCCGGGGGGCGGTATGGCTACACCTTC; cdr3_aa: CASTPGGRYGYTF
clone_size: .; d_call: TRBD2; v_call: TRBV19; j_call: TRBJ2-4; cdr3_nt: TGTGCCAGTAGCGGGACTAGCGGGAGAGCCAAAAACATTCAGTACTTC; cdr3_aa: CASSGTSGRAKNIQYF
clone_size: .; d_call: .; v_call: TRBV7-2; j_call: TRBJ2-5; cdr3_nt: TGTGCCAGCTCCTCAGATCCCCAAGAGACCCAGTACTTC; cdr3_aa: CASSSDPQETQYF
clone_size: .; d_call: TRBD2; v_call: TRBV7-2; j_call: TRBJ2-7; cdr3_nt: TGTGCCAGCAGCTCCTATAGCGGGAGGCTTCCCAGAGAGCAGTACTTC; cdr3_aa: CASSSYSGRLPREQYF
clone_size: .; d_call: .; v_call: TRBV7-9; j_call: TRBJ2-6; cdr3_nt: TGTGCCACACATAAACAGGGACCCGGGGCCAACGTCCTGACTTTC; cdr3_aa: CATHKQGPGANVLTF
clone_size: .; d_call: .; v_call: TRBV20-1; j_call: TRBJ2-1; cdr3_nt: TGCAGGGTTCCCGGGGTACAGTTCTTC; cdr3_aa: CRVPGVQFF
clone_size: .; d_call: TRBD2; v_call: TRBV5-1; j_call: TRBJ2-7; cdr3_nt: TGCGCCAGCAGCTTAGGCGGGAGTCCCTACGAGCAGTACTTC; cdr3_aa: CASSLGGSPYEQYF
clone_size: .; d_call: TRBD2; v_call: TRBV9; j_call: TRBJ2-1; cdr3_nt: TGTGCCAGCAGCGCCCGAGAACTAGCGGAGCACTACAATGAGCAGTTCTTC; cdr3_aa: CASSARELAEHYNEQFF
clone_size: .; d_call: .; v_call: TRBV2; j_call: TRBJ2-7; cdr3_nt: TGTGCCAGCAGTGAAGCGCTTCATCCTAGACGCTACGAGCAGTACTTC; cdr3_aa: CASSEALHPRRYEQYF